The TCR beta chain under discussion was sequenced for a study of blood T cell repertoires in COVID-19 (dated by TCRdb to about 2020). General notes on the study: The collaborator samples originated in the United States, Italy and Spain and spanned the acute and convalescent phases of COVID-19. The repertoires were released in a freely available public database intended as a resource for research on the immune response to SARS-CoV-2. The samples were drawn from two sources: the first 160 participants of the ongoing ImmuneRACE study, and 1,200 or so subjects contributed by 6 global collaborators. The prospective study material was composed of cDNA or gDNA derived from T cells, B-cell-depleted T cells, or PBMCs. A de-identified subject ID, COVID-19 status, age in years and sex were almost always included in the sample metadata. Subjects who had been exposed to COVID-19, were actively infected with it, or had recovered from it provided the deeply sampled blood TCRbeta repertoires that made up the dataset. Where available, HLA class I and class II types were taken from metadata supplied by the sample provider and were not determined by assay-based typing. The research as a whole found: Clinical and demographic metadata were provided uncurated, with the amount varying by source and participant.

V sheds 4 bases and J sheds 2 bases, leaving 11 bases between their ends. Reading the germline V gene gives CDR1 ENHRY and CDR2 SYGVKD. Its CDR3 holds 14 amino acids, cysteine through phenylalanine. The DNA shown is the 42-base CDR3, in frame from base 1. The immunoSEQ Assay, a bias-controlled multiplex PCR, was used to amplify TCRbeta CDR3 regions from genomic DNA. For the original study's pipeline: Within the assay, amplification of reference gene primers was used to estimate how many nucleated cells each sample contained. To quantify the absolute abundance of each unique TCRbeta CDR3 rearrangement, sequence reads were collapsed and filtered. For each sample, productive Simpson clonality was calculated as the square root of Simpson's diversity index over productive rearrangements. Sourced from immuneACCESS, this table was stored by TCRdb with only in-frame sequences that have V and J called. A share of the clones is absent; for the studies checked, an unresolved V gene accounts for under half, and the remainder has no known explanation. The V and J calls and the clone size are those of that table, but D and trimming were determined from the DNA. The sample yields approximately 100,000 clones; 81% were counted once. The ten largest clones take up roughly 10% of the sample.

With respect to this clone: The antigen it binds to is not known. No qualities accompany the bases; no much larger clone lies one base away.

Whole blood was collected in K2EDTA tubes by collaborating institutions according to the institutions' own protocols. Collaborator samples were shipped for TCRbeta analysis as frozen whole blood, isolated PBMCs, or DNA extracted from either sample type. The TCR was taken from an elderly woman with acute or convalescent COVID-19. The sequenced sample was peripheral blood. The rearrangement joined TRBV10-3 to TRBJ1-2; the D gene is not confidently resolved. In nucleotides, the sequence is TGTGCCATCAGTGTCGAAACCGGGAACTATGGCTACACCTTC. This sequence encodes CAISVETGNYGYTF.